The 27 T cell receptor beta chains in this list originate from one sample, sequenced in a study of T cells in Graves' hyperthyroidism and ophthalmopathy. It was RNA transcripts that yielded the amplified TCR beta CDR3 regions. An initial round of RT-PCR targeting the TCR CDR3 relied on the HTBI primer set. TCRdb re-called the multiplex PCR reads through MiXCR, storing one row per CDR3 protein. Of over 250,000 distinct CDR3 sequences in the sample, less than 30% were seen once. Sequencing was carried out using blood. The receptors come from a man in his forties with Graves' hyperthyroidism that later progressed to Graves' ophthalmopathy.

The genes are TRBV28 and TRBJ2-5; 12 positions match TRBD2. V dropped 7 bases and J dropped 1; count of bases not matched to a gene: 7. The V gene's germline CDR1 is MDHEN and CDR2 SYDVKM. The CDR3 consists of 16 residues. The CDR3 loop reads CASIQGTSGFQETQYF. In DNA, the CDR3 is TGTGCCAGCATCCAGGGGACTAGCGGGTTCCAAGAGACCCAGTACTTC.

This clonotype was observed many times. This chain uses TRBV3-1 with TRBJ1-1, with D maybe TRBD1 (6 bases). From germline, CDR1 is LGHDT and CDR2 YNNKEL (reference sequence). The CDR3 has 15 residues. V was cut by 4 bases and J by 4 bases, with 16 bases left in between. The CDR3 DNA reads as TGTGCCAGCAGCCCCCCAGGGGATACGGGCACTGAAGCTTTCTTT. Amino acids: CASSPPGDTGTEAFF.

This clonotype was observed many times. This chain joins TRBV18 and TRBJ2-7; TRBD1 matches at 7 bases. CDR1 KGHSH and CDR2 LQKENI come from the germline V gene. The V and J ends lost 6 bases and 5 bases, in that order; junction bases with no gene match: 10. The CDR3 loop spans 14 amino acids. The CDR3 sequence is CASSQTGTPNEQYF. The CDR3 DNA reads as TGTGCCAGCTCCCAGACAGGGACGCCCAACGAGCAGTACTTC. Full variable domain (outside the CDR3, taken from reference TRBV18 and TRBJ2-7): NAGVMQNPRHLVRRRGQEARLRCSPMKGHSHVYWYRQLPEEGLKFMVYLQKENIIDESGMPKERFSAEFPKEGPSILRIQQVVRGDSAAYFCASSQTGTPNEQYFGPGTRLTVT.

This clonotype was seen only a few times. The CDR3 DNA sequence: TGTGCCAGCAGTAGTGGAAGAAGGATAGCCAAAAACATTCAGTACTTC. This gives the protein CASSSGRRIAKNIQYF. This chain uses TRBV28 with TRBJ2-4; D unclear. This CDR3 comprises 16 residues. The germline gives CDR1 MDHEN, CDR2 SYDVKM. Trimming pared 5 bases from V and 0 bases from J, leaving 14 bases between. The full variable domain, in which reference TRBV28 and TRBJ2-4 provide the parts outside the CDR3, is DVKVTQSSRYLVKRTGEKVFLECVQDMDHENMFWYRQDPGLGLRLIYFSYDVKMKEKGDIPEGYSVSREKKERFSLILESASTNQTSMYLCASSSGRRIAKNIQYFGAGTRLSVL.

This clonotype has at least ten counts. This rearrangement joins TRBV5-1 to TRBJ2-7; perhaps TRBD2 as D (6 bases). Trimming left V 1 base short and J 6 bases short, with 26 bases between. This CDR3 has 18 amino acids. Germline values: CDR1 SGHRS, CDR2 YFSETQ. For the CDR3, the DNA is TGCGCCAGCAGCTTGTACAAGGAAGCAGGGATATCGGGAGCCGAGCAGTACTTC. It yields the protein CASSLYKEAGISGAEQYF. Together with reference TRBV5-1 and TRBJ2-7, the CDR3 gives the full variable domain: KAGVTQTPRYLIKTRGQQVTLSCSPISGHRSVSWYQQTPGQGLQFLFEYFSETQRNKGNFPGRFSGRQFSNSRSEMNVSTLELGDSALYLCASSLYKEAGISGAEQYFGPGTRLTVT.

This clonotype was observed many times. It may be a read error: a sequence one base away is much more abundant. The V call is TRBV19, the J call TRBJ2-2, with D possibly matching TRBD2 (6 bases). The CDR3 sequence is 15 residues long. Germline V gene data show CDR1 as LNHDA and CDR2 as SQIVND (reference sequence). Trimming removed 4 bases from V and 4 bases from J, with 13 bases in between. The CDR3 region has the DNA TGTGCCAGTAGTAGTAACGGGAGTGCCACCGGGGAGCTGTTTTTT. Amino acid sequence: CASSSNGSATGELFF.

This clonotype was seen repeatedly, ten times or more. CDR3 nucleotide sequence: TGTGCCAGCAGCTTAGCGCCAAGGAATTATAATTCACCCCTCCACTTT. It codes for CASSLAPRNYNSPLHF. The chain has TRBV7-8 and TRBJ1-6; D is unresolved. The CDR3 spans 16 residues. Trimming shortened V by 0 bases and J by 4 bases, and 10 bases separated the two germline ends. The germline V gene has CDR1 SGHVS and CDR2 FQNEAQ.

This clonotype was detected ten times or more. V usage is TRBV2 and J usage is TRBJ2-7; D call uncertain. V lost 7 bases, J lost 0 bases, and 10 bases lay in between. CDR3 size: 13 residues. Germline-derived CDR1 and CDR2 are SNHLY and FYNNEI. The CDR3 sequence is CASNPTPSYEQYF. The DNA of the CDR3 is TGTGCCAGCAACCCGACACCCTCCTACGAGCAGTACTTC.

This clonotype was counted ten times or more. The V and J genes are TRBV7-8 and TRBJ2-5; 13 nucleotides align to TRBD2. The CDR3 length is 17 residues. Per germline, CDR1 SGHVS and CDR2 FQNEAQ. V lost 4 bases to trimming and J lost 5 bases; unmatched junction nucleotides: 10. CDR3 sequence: CASSYDPGTSGIETQYF. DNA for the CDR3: TGTGCCAGCAGCTACGACCCCGGGACTAGCGGGATTGAGACCCAGTACTTC.

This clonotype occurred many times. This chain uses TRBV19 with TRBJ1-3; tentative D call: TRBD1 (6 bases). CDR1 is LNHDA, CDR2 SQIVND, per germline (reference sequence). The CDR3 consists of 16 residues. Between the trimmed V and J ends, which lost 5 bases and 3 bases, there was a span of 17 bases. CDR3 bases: TGTGCCAGTAGTCCCGCCGGGGGGGCCGGTGGAAACACCATATATTTT. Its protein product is CASSPAGGAGGNTIYF.

The CDR3 nucleotides read TGTGCCAGCAGCTTAGGGCCGACTGAGCAGTACTTC. Amino acids: CASSLGPTEQYF. J is TRBJ2-7 and V is TRBV7-8; D ambiguous. Germline assignment: CDR1 SGHVS and CDR2 FQNEAQ. The CDR3 totals 12 residues. V shed 1 base and J shed 7 bases, with 8 bases lying between them.

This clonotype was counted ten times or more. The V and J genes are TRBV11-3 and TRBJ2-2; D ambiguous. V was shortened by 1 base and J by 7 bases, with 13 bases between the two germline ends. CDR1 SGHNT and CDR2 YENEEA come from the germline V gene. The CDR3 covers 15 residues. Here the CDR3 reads CASSLGLRVYGELFF. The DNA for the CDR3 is TGTGCCAGCAGCTTAGGCCTTAGGGTGTACGGGGAGCTGTTTTTT.

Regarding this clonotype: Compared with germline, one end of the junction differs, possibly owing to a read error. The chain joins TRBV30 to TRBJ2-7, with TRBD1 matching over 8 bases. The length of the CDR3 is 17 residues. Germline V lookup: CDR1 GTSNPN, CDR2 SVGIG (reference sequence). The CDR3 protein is CAWSGPLPGGSNYERYF. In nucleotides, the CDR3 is TGTGCCTGGAGTGGACCCCTTCCAGGGGGCAGTAACTACGAGCGGTACTTC.

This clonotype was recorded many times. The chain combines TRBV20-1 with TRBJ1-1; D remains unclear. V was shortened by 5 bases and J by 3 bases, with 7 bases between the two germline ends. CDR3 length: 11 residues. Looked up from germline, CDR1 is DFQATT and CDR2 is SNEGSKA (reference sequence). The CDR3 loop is CSASPYTEAFF. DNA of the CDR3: TGCAGTGCTTCCCCGTACACTGAAGCTTTCTTT.

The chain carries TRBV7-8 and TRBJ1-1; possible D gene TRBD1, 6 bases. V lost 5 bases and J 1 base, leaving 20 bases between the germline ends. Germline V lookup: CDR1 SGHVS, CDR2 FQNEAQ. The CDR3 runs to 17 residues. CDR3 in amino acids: CASSRYSRGAGNTEAFF. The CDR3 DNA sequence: TGTGCCAGCAGCAGATATAGCCGGGGGGCCGGGAACACTGAAGCTTTCTTT. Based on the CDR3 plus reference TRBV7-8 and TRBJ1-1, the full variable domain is GAGVSQSPRYKVAKRGQDVALRCDPISGHVSLFWYQQALGQGPEFLTYFQNEAQLDKSGLPSDRFFAERPEGSVSTLKIQRTQQEDSAVYLCASSRYSRGAGNTEAFFGQGTRLTVV.

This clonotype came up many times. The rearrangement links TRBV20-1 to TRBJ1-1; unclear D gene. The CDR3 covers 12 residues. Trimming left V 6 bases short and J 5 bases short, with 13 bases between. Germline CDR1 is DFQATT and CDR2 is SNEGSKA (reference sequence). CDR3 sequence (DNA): TGCAGTGCAAAAGTGGCGTGGACTGAAGCTTTCTTT. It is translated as CSAKVAWTEAFF.

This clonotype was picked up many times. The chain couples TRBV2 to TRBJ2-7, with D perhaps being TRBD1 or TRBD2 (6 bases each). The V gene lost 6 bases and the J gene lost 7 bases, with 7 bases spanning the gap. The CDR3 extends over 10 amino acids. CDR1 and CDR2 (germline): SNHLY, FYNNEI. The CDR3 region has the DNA TGTGCCAGCAGAGGGGGGGAGCAGTACTTC. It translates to CASRGGEQYF.

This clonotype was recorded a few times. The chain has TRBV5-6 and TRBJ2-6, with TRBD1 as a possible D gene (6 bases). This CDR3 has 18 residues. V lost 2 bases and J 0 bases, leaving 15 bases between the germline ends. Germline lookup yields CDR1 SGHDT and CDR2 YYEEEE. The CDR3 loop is CASSFKAPGDSGANVLTF. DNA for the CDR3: TGTGCCAGCAGCTTTAAAGCCCCAGGGGACTCTGGGGCCAACGTCCTGACTTTC.

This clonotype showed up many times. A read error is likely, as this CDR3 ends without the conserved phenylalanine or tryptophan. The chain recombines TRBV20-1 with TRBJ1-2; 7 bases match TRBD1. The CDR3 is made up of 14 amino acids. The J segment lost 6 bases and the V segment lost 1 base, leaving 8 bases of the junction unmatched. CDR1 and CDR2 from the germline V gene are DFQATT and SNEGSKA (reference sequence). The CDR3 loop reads CSARVTGALDGYTL. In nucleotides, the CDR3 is TGCAGTGCTAGAGTTACAGGGGCTTTAGATGGCTACACCCTC.

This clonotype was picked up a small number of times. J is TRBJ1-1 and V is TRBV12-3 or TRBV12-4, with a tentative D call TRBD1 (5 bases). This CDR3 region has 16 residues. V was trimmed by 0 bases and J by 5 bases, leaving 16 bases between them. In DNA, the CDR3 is TGTGCCAGCAGTTTAGCGGCATCAGGGTCTGGTACTGAAGCTTTCTTT. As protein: CASSLAASGSGTEAFF.

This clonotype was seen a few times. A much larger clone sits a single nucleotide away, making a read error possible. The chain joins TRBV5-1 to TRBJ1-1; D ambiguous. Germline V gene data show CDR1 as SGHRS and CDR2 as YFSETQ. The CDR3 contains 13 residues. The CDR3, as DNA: TGCGCCAGAAGCTGGCAGGAGAACACTGAAGCTTTCTTT. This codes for CARSWQENTEAFF.

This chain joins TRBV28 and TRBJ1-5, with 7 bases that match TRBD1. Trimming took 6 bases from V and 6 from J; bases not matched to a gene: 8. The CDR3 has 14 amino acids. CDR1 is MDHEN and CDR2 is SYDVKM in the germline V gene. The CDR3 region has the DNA TGTGCCAGCAGCTTACAGGGGTGGGGTCAGCCCCAGCATTTT. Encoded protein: CASSLQGWGQPQHF.

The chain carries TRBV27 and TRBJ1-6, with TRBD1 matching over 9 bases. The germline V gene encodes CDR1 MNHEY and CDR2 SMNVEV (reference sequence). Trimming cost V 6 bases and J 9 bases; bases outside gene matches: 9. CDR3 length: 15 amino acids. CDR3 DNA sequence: TGTGCCAGCAGGCTCAGGACAGGGGTTGGTTCACCCCTCCACTTT. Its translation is CASRLRTGVGSPLHF.

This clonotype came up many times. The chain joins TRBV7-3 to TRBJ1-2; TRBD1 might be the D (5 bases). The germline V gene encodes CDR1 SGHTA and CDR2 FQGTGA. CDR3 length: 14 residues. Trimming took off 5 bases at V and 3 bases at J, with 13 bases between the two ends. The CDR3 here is CASSPGPRDYGYTF. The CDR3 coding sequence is TGTGCCAGCAGCCCGGGACCTCGAGACTATGGCTACACCTTC.

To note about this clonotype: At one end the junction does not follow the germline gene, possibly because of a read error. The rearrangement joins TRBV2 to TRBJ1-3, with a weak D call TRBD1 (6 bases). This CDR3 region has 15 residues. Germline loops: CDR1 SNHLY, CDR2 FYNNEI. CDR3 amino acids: CASSNDRFSGKTIYF. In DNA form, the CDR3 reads TGTGCCAGCAGTAACGACAGGTTCTCTGGAAAAACCATATATTTT.

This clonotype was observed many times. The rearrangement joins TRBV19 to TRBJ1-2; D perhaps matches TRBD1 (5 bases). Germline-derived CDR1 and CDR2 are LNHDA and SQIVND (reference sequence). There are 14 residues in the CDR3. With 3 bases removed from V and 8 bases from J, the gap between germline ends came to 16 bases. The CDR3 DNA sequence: TGTGCCAGTAGTATTGTGGGGGATTCGGGCGGCTACACCTTC. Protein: CASSIVGDSGGYTF.

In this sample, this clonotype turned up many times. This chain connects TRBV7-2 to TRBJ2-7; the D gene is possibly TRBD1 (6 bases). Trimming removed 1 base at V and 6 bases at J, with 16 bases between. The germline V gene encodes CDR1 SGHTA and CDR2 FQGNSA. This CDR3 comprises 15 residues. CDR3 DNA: TGTGCCAGCAGCTTAGTCACAGGGTCCCTACGCGAGCAGTACTTC. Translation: CASSLVTGSLREQYF.